These 24 T cell receptor beta chains were all obtained from the same sample, sequenced in a study of control samples from healthy donors and cancer patients. Assay: immunoSEQ multiplex PCR; the TCRdb copy retains only in-frame clones and omits some. The table has about 130,000 clones, over 75% seen once. Specimen: blood. Receptors originate from a man between 35 and 55 years old in good health.

Concerning this clone itself: One end of the junction is discordant with germline, which a read error may explain. The chain links TRBV3-1 (or the pseudogene TRBV3-2) to TRBJ1-2, with D unclear. Per germline, CDR1 LGHDT and CDR2 YNNKEL (reference sequence). This CDR3 has 11 residues. Here the CDR3 DNA reads TGTGCCAGCAGCCAACCTTGGACGATCAACTTC. Protein product: CASSQPWTINF.

The CDR3 bases are TGCGCCAGCAGCTTGTCCGGCGGCTACAATGAGCAGTTCTTC. Encoded protein: CASSLSGGYNEQFF. The chain combines TRBV5-1 with TRBJ2-1; D gene unclear. The CDR3 has 14 amino acids. Between the trimmed V and J ends, which lost 1 base and 3 bases, there was a span of 8 bases. Germline V lookup: CDR1 SGHRS, CDR2 YFSETQ.

The chain employs TRBV7-9 and TRBJ2-2, with 10 bases identical to TRBD1. V dropped 5 bases and J dropped 6; count of bases not matched to a gene: 3. CDR1 and CDR2 from the germline V gene are SEHNR and FQNEAQ (reference sequence). This CDR3 is built from 14 residues. CDR3 residues: CASSGTGVSGELFF. CDR3 coding DNA: TGTGCCAGCAGCGGGACAGGGGTATCCGGGGAGCTGTTTTTT.

This chain connects TRBV9 to TRBJ2-1, with unresolved D. V was trimmed by 0 bases and J by 15 bases, leaving 16 bases between them. CDR1 and CDR2 (germline): SGDLS, YYNGEE. This CDR3 spans 13 amino acids. CDR3 nucleotide sequence: TGTGCCAGCAGCGTAGACACCTCTAGGGCCGTGTTCTTC. This translates into CASSVDTSRAVFF. Based on the CDR3 plus reference TRBV9 and TRBJ2-1, the full variable domain is DSGVTQTPKHLITATGQRVTLRCSPRSGDLSVYWYQQSLDQGLQFLIQYYNGEERAKGNILERFSAQQFPDLHSELNLSSLELGDSALYFCASSVDTSRAVFFGPGTRLTVL.

The rearrangement uses TRBV9 and TRBJ1-1, with 8 bases aligning to TRBD1. Unmatched junction bases numbered 7, after V lost 0 bases and J lost 6 bases. This CDR3 is 15 amino acids long. The germline CDR1 and CDR2 sequences are SGDLS and YYNGEE. CDR3 bases: TGTGCCAGCAGCGTAGAGGCCAGGGGGCTTGCTGAAGCTTTCTTT. Translated, it gives CASSVEARGLAEAFF.

This chain connects TRBV29-1 to TRBJ2-2, with D possibly matching TRBD2 (6 bases). CDR1 and CDR2 from the germline V gene are SQVTM and ANQGSEA. Trimming pared 8 bases from V and 0 bases from J, leaving 10 bases between. CDR3 size: 13 residues. CDR3 in amino acids: CSFRLANTGELFF. CDR3 coding DNA: TGCAGCTTCCGACTAGCGAACACCGGGGAGCTGTTTTTT.

This rearrangement joins TRBV5-1 to TRBJ2-5, with a weak D call TRBD1 (6 bases). V was trimmed by 3 bases and J by 1 base, leaving 10 bases between them. Germline lookup yields CDR1 SGHRS and CDR2 YFSETQ. The CDR3 totals 14 residues. The CDR3 here is CASSWTDLQETQYF. As DNA, the CDR3 is TGCGCCAGCAGCTGGACAGACCTCCAAGAGACCCAGTACTTC.

The V and J genes are TRBV19 and TRBJ1-1; weak D call: TRBD1 (5 bases). The germline V gene has CDR1 LNHDA and CDR2 SQIVND (reference sequence). V gave up 5 bases and J gave up 6 bases, with 16 bases separating them. This CDR3 spans 14 amino acids. CDR3 region: CASSPHRVGAEAFF. As DNA, the CDR3 is TGTGCCAGTAGTCCCCATCGGGTAGGGGCTGAAGCTTTCTTT. Full variable domain (outside the CDR3, taken from reference TRBV19 and TRBJ1-1): DGGITQSPKYLFRKEGQNVTLSCEQNLNHDAMYWYRQDPGQGLRLIYYSQIVNDFQKGDIAEGYSVSREKKESFPLTVTSAQKNPTAFYLCASSPHRVGAEAFFGQGTRLTVV.

V gene TRBV6-1 combines with J gene TRBJ2-2, with 13 bases fitting TRBD2. Germline values: CDR1 MNHNS, CDR2 SASEGT. Trimming removed 4 bases from V and 6 bases from J; junction bases left unmatched: 8. The CDR3 runs to 17 residues. The CDR3 loop is CASSGITSGGAAGELFF. The CDR3 DNA reads as TGTGCCAGCAGTGGAATTACTAGCGGGGGGGCCGCCGGGGAGCTGTTTTTT.

CDR3 coding DNA: TGCGCCAGCAGCCAAGGTCAGCGTTTCCTGGAAGCTTTCTTT. Protein product: CASSQGQRFLEAFF. The chain carries TRBV4-1 and TRBJ1-1; D gene unclear. The germline CDR1 and CDR2 sequences are MGHRA and YSYEKL. The CDR3 extends over 14 amino acids. Trimming left V 1 base short and J 8 bases short, with 14 bases between.

This chain joins TRBV2 and TRBJ2-1; possibly TRBD1 for D (7 bases). Per the germline V gene, CDR1 is SNHLY and CDR2 is FYNNEI. The V end lost 0 bases, the J end lost 0 bases, and 9 bases lay between the germline ends. This CDR3 comprises 16 residues. The CDR3 DNA reads as TGTGCCAGCAGTGAAGCGCGGGACAGCTCCTACAATGAGCAGTTCTTC. It translates to CASSEARDSSYNEQFF.

This chain connects TRBV28 to TRBJ1-6, with unresolved D. Deletions cut 5 bases from V and 10 bases from J, with 15 bases between. Germline CDR1 is MDHEN and CDR2 is SYDVKM. CDR3 size: 14 residues. CDR3 DNA sequence: TGTGCCAGCAGTCCGGTTGGGATTTCCTCACCCCTCCACTTT. Protein: CASSPVGISSPLHF. The full variable domain, its missing parts supplied by reference TRBV28 and TRBJ1-6, is DVKVTQSSRYLVKRTGEKVFLECVQDMDHENMFWYRQDPGLGLRLIYFSYDVKMKEKGDIPEGYSVSREKKERFSLILESASTNQTSMYLCASSPVGISSPLHFGNGTRLTVT.

V and J are TRBV3-1 (or the pseudogene TRBV3-2) and TRBJ2-7, with TRBD2 matching 10 bases. The V gene end was trimmed by 1 base and the J gene end by 3 bases; junction bases not matched to a gene: 3. The CDR3 totals 15 residues. Germline lookup yields CDR1 LGHDT and CDR2 YNNKEL (reference sequence). The CDR3 sequence: CASSQGASGSYEQYF. CDR3 in DNA: TGTGCCAGCAGCCAAGGGGCTAGCGGGAGCTACGAGCAGTACTTC.

This chain joins TRBV5-4 and TRBJ2-7; TRBD1 agrees at 10 bases. Germline V gene data show CDR1 as SGHNT and CDR2 as YYREEE (reference sequence). V lost 0 bases to trimming and J lost 4 bases; unmatched junction nucleotides: 7. There are 16 residues in the CDR3. The CDR3 here is CASSLAVGQGGYEQYF. CDR3 in DNA: TGTGCCAGCAGCTTGGCCGTTGGACAGGGGGGGTACGAGCAGTACTTC.

This sequence joins TRBV27 and TRBJ2-5; 8 nucleotides align to TRBD2. This CDR3 region has 16 residues. V was pared by 5 bases and J by 2 bases, with 10 bases of the junction left unmatched. Per the germline V gene, CDR1 is MNHEY and CDR2 is SMNVEV (reference sequence). The CDR3 sequence: CASSPSAGETQETQYF. The CDR3 DNA is TGTGCCAGCAGTCCCTCAGCGGGGGAGACACAAGAGACCCAGTACTTC.

The chain carries TRBV6-5 and TRBJ1-1; unclear D gene. The CDR3 is 12 amino acids. CDR1 is MNHEY, CDR2 SVGAGI, per germline. Trimming shortened V by 5 bases and J by 7 bases, and 11 bases separated the two germline ends. CDR3: CASSTRGIEAFF. DNA for the CDR3: TGTGCCAGCAGTACCAGAGGGATTGAAGCTTTCTTT.

V usage is TRBV5-1 and J usage is TRBJ2-7; D perhaps matches TRBD2 (6 bases). CDR1 and CDR2 (germline): SGHRS, YFSETQ. The CDR3 totals 14 residues. Deletions cut 5 bases from V and 2 bases from J, with 14 bases between. The CDR3 region has the DNA TGCGCCAGCAGTAAGGAGCGGGTACCCTACGAGCAGTACTTC. Protein sequence: CASSKERVPYEQYF.

V and J are TRBV27 and TRBJ1-1, with 9 positions matching TRBD1. This CDR3 is built from 15 residues. From germline, CDR1 is MNHEY and CDR2 SMNVEV (reference sequence). With V trimmed by 4 bases and J by 5 bases, 8 bases remained unmatched. The CDR3 region is CASSSAGQGRTEAFF. The DNA of the CDR3 is TGTGCCAGCAGTTCCGCCGGACAGGGGAGGACTGAAGCTTTCTTT.

The V and J genes are TRBV20-1 and TRBJ1-1; D remains unclear. V lost 0 bases and J lost 9, with 5 bases in between. The CDR3 consists of 10 residues. Germline V lookup: CDR1 DFQATT, CDR2 SNEGSKA (reference sequence). CDR3 sequence (DNA): TGCAGTGCTAGAGATCTCCAAGCTTTCTTT. This gives the protein CSARDLQAFF.

The chain is built from TRBV5-1 and TRBJ2-3, with TRBD2 matching 7 bases. Germline values: CDR1 SGHRS, CDR2 YFSETQ. This CDR3 region has 14 residues. V shed 7 bases and J 4 bases; nucleotides not matched to a gene: 9. Here the CDR3 DNA reads TGCGCCAGCCGTCTCGAGCGGGGCGCAGATACGCAGTATTTT. Protein product: CASRLERGADTQYF.

J is TRBJ1-3 and V is TRBV3-1 (or the pseudogene TRBV3-2); the D is unclear. Per the germline V gene, CDR1 is LGHDT and CDR2 is YNNKEL (reference sequence). V shed 0 bases and J shed 4 bases, with 4 bases lying between them. The CDR3 is 13 residues long. Here the CDR3 reads CASSQDRGNTIYF. In DNA, the CDR3 is TGTGCCAGCAGCCAAGACAGGGGAAACACCATATATTTT.

CDR3 loop: CASSPALPGGYTF. The CDR3 DNA follows: TGTGCCAGCAGCCCCGCTCTTCCGGGTGGCTACACCTTC. V is TRBV5-4 and J is TRBJ1-2; D ambiguous. The CDR3 has 13 residues. The germline CDR1 and CDR2 sequences are SGHNT and YYREEE (reference sequence). V lost 4 bases, J lost 7 bases, and 14 bases lay in between.

The J gene is TRBJ1-5, the V gene TRBV5-6; a weak D match, TRBD1 (5 bases). V lost 0 bases and J lost 0, with 10 bases in between. CDR1 is SGHDT and CDR2 is YYEEEE in the germline V gene. The CDR3 extends over 16 amino acids. CDR3 coding DNA: TGTGCCAGCAGCTTGGGCGGGACGTATAGCAATCAGCCCCAGCATTTT. This encodes CASSLGGTYSNQPQHF.

The chain is built from TRBV10-3 and TRBJ2-1; weak D call: TRBD1 (5 bases). CDR1 ENHRY and CDR2 SYGVKD come from the germline V gene. Trimming took 6 bases from V and 4 from J, leaving 16 bases between them. This CDR3 is 15 amino acids long. The CDR3 DNA sequence: TGTGCCATCAGGGGCCAAGGGGCCGCTTACAATGAGCAGTTCTTC. Its translation is CAIRGQGAAYNEQFF.